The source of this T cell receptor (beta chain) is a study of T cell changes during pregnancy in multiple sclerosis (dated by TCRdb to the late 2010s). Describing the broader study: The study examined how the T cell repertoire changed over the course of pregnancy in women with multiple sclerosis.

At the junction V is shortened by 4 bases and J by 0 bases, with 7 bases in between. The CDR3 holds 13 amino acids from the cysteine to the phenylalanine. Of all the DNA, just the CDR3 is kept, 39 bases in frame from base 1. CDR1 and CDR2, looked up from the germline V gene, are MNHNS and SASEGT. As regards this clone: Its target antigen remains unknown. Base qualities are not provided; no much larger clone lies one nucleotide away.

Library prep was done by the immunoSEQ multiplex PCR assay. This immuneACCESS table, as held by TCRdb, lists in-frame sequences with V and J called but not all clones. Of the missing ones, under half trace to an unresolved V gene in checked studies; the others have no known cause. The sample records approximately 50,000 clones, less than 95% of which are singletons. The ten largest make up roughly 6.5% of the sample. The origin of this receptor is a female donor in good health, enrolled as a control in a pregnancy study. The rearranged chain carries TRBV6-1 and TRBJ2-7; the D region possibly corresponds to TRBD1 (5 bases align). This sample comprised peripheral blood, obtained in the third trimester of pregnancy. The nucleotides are TGTGCCAGCAGTGTGGGGCCCTCCTACGAGCAGTACTTC. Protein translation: CASSVGPSYEQYF.